Below, 30 T cell receptor beta chains from the same sample are listed, as sequenced in a study of early T cells in non-severe SARS-CoV-2 infection. MiXCR, run by TCRdb on the 5' RACE reads, gives a single entry per CDR3 protein. The repertoire holds tens of thousands of distinct CDR3 sequences, with around 5.7% as singletons. Sequenced: whole blood. The receptors derive from an adult who was a healthcare worker with PCR-confirmed SARS-CoV-2 infection or an uninfected control (not recorded which).

This clonotype was found many times. The rearrangement links TRBV5-1 to TRBJ1-6; possibly TRBD1 for D (6 bases). The CDR3 is 14 amino acids. The V gene's germline CDR1 is SGHRS and CDR2 YFSETQ. Trimming stripped 2 bases from V and 6 bases from J, with 9 bases between. The CDR3 sequence: CASSLGGTNSPLHF. CDR3 nucleotides: TGCGCCAGCAGCTTAGGGGGGACTAATTCACCCCTCCACTTT.

This clonotype was counted many times. V usage is TRBV7-6 and J usage is TRBJ2-5, with 9 nucleotides matching TRBD1. V lost 5 bases and J lost 6; bases outside the gene matches: 10. This CDR3 is 15 amino acids long. Germline CDR1 SGHVS, CDR2 FNYEAQ. The CDR3 nucleotides read TGTGCCAGCAGCCCCGTTGGGACAGGGAGAAAGACCCAGTACTTC. This translates into CASSPVGTGRKTQYF.

This clonotype was recorded many times. The gene calls are TRBV5-6 and TRBJ2-7, with TRBD1 as a possible D gene (5 bases). With 1 base removed from V and 5 bases from J, the gap between germline ends came to 13 bases. This CDR3 contains 14 residues. Germline V CDR1 and CDR2: SGHDT, YYEEEE. Here the CDR3 DNA reads TGTGCCAGCAGCTTGCGAGACCGCAGGGACGAGCAGTACTTC. Residues: CASSLRDRRDEQYF.

The chain couples TRBV14 to TRBJ2-5; possibly TRBD1 for D (5 bases). Germline V gene sequence: CDR1 SGHDN, CDR2 FVKESK. The CDR3 totals 11 residues. Trimming took 4 bases from V and 7 from J, leaving 7 bases between them. CDR3 in DNA: TGTGCCAGCAGCCTCCAGGGGACCCAGTACTTC. It encodes CASSLQGTQYF. Full variable domain (rest looked up from reference TRBV14 and TRBJ2-5): EAGVTQFPSHSVIEKGQTVTLRCDPISGHDNLYWYRRVMGKEIKFLLHFVKESKQDESGMPNNRFLAERTGGTYSTLKVQPAELEDSGVYFCASSLQGTQYFGPGTRLLVL.

The count of this clonotype is one. A much larger clone differs from this one at a single base, so this may be a read error. The chain carries TRBV12-3 or TRBV12-4 and TRBJ2-1; D is possibly TRBD1 or TRBD2 (5 bases each). The CDR3 length is 13 residues. The CDR3 coding sequence is TGTGCCAGTAACTTGGGGCAGGGACGTGAGCGGTTCTTC. It codes for CASNLGQGRERFF.

This chain connects TRBV12-3 or TRBV12-4 to TRBJ2-7; 7 nucleotides align to TRBD1. Trimming at V came to 7 bases and at J to 3 bases, leaving 6 bases not matched to a gene. CDR3 size: 13 residues. This CDR3 is CASTPRGLYEQYF. The CDR3 DNA is TGTGCCAGCACCCCTAGGGGGCTCTACGAGCAGTACTTC.

The table lists this clonotype with many counts. This chain links TRBV3-1 with TRBJ2-7; TRBD2 agrees at 8 bases. The germline V gene has CDR1 LGHDT and CDR2 YNNKEL (reference sequence). The CDR3 loop spans 17 amino acids. V shed 4 bases and J 5 bases; nucleotides not matched to a gene: 16. The CDR3 bases are TGTGCCAGCAGCCTCCCCAGCGTGGTAGCGGGGACCCACGAGCAGTACTTC. It yields the protein CASSLPSVVAGTHEQYF.

This clonotype occurred many times. The rearrangement links TRBV7-8 to TRBJ2-3; no reliable D call. Germline V CDR1 and CDR2: SGHVS, FQNEAQ. Trimming left V 1 base short and J 1 base short, with 3 bases between. The CDR3 contains 13 residues. CDR3 bases: TGTGCCAGCAGCTTAGGGGGCACAGATACGCAGTATTTT. It specifies CASSLGGTDTQYF.

In this sample, this clonotype turned up many times. The chain couples TRBV11-2 to TRBJ2-1; D unclear. Trimming stripped 5 bases from V and 0 bases from J, with 20 bases between. The CDR3 consists of 18 residues. Per germline, CDR1 SGHAT and CDR2 FQNNGV. The DNA of the CDR3 is TGTGCCAGCAGCCCCCCGGTCCCCAGCCTGAACTCCTACAATGAGCAGTTCTTC. It yields the protein CASSPPVPSLNSYNEQFF.

A note on this clonotype: A read error is possible here, since a much larger clone lies one base away. The rearrangement joins TRBV7-2 to TRBJ2-7; D may be TRBD1 (5 bases). CDR3 length: 14 residues. Germline V gene sequence: CDR1 SGHTA, CDR2 FQGNSA. DNA of the CDR3: TGTGTCAGCAGCTTTGACAGCCTATCCTACGAGCAGTACTTC. Residues: CVSSFDSLSYEQYF.

Ten or more counts support this clonotype. CDR3 DNA: TGTGCCAGCAGTCTACAGGGAATCTACGAGCAGTACTTC. This codes for CASSLQGIYEQYF. This rearrangement joins TRBV6-6 to TRBJ2-7, with a tentative D call TRBD1 (6 bases). CDR1 is MNHNY and CDR2 is SVGAGI in the germline V gene (reference sequence). The CDR3 length is 13 residues. With 5 bases removed from V and 3 bases from J, the gap between germline ends came to 11 bases.

In its sample, this clonotype was seen a few times. The V and J genes are TRBV6-4 and TRBJ2-2; D is undetermined. Trimming took 6 bases from V and 1 from J, leaving 6 bases between them. This CDR3 has 13 amino acids. CDR1 is MRHNA and CDR2 is SNTAGT in the germline V gene. CDR3 loop: CASRLENTGELFF. CDR3 coding DNA: TGTGCCAGCAGACTGGAGAACACCGGGGAGCTGTTTTTT.

This clonotype was counted only a few times. V and J are TRBV10-3 and TRBJ2-7, with 10 bases lining up with TRBD1. The CDR3 is 12 amino acids. Germline V gene sequence: CDR1 ENHRY, CDR2 SYGVKD. Trimming removed 10 bases from V and 5 bases from J; junction bases left unmatched: 5. The CDR3 here is CATRQGAHEQYF. The DNA for the CDR3 is TGTGCCACGAGACAGGGGGCCCACGAGCAGTACTTC.

This clonotype was detected many times. The chain links TRBV27 to TRBJ2-5; 9 bases align to TRBD2. The junction had 10 bases not matched to a gene; V was cut back by 6 bases and J by 5 bases. Per germline, CDR1 MNHEY and CDR2 SMNVEV (reference sequence). This CDR3 is 15 amino acids long. The CDR3 DNA sequence: TGTGCCAGCAGCGAGCGGGGGGACCCCGGGGAGACCCAGTACTTC. It specifies CASSERGDPGETQYF.

This clonotype was recorded many times. V and J are TRBV12-3 or TRBV12-4 and TRBJ1-5; TRBD1 is a possible D gene (6 bases). The CDR3 contains 12 residues. With 5 bases removed from V and 7 bases from J, the gap between germline ends came to 9 bases. In DNA form, the CDR3 reads TGTGCCAGCAGTCAACAGGGCCAGCCCCAGCATTTT. Its translation is CASSQQGQPQHF.

This clonotype has at least ten counts. The CDR3 DNA reads as TGTGCCAGCAAAGGGGCCGGAGATACGCAGTATTTT. Its protein is CASKGAGDTQYF. The chain links TRBV2 to TRBJ2-3; weak D call: TRBD1 (5 bases). The germline V and J ends were trimmed by 7 bases and 5 bases, with 10 bases remaining between them. CDR3 length equals 12 residues. Looked up from germline, CDR1 is SNHLY and CDR2 is FYNNEI.

This clonotype was seen repeatedly, ten times or more. V and J are TRBV21-1 and TRBJ2-1; the table's D call TRBD2 went unverified against the DNA. TRBV21-1 is classified as a pseudogene. The CDR3 extends over 19 amino acids. CDR3 loop: CASSKRLAGLHSSYNEQFF. The CDR3, as DNA: TGTGCCAGCAGCAAACGCCTAGCGGGTCTCCATAGCTCCTACAATGAGCAGTTCTTC.

The V and J genes are TRBV27 and TRBJ1-5, with TRBD1 matching over 7 bases. Per the germline V gene, CDR1 is MNHEY and CDR2 is SMNVEV (reference sequence). The CDR3 has 16 amino acids. Trimming removed 7 bases from V and 4 bases from J; junction bases left unmatched: 13. The chain's CDR3 is CASTPTAGTANQPQHF. In DNA, the CDR3 is TGTGCCAGCACCCCCACCGCCGGGACAGCGAATCAGCCCCAGCATTTT.

This clonotype was seen a few times. At one of its ends the junction is not consistent with the germline gene, which may arise from a read error. The chain carries TRBV5-5 and TRBJ2-2, with D hard to call. The CDR3 totals 12 residues. CDR1 is SGHKS, CDR2 YYEKEE, per germline (reference sequence). The CDR3 protein is CASSPPTRELFF. DNA for the CDR3: TGTGCCAGCAGTCCCCCCACCCGGGAGCTGTTTTTT.

This clonotype occurred a few times. V and J are TRBV19 and TRBJ2-3, with 9 bases that match TRBD2. The CDR3 totals 16 residues. The ends lost 5 bases at V and 2 bases at J; junction bases unmatched: 8. Per germline, CDR1 LNHDA and CDR2 SQIVND (reference sequence). CDR3 bases: TGTGCCAGTAGTTTCTTAGCGGGGGCCGACACAGATACGCAGTATTTT. It encodes CASSFLAGADTDTQYF.

This chain links TRBV10-3 with TRBJ2-5; D not resolved. CDR3 size: 13 residues. Germline V lookup: CDR1 ENHRY, CDR2 SYGVKD. The V gene lost 6 bases and the J gene lost 5 bases, with 13 bases spanning the gap. The CDR3 region has the DNA TGTGCCATCAGGGATGGGCCGTCCGAGACCCAGTACTTC. It translates to CAIRDGPSETQYF.

There are many counts of this clonotype. The rearrangement uses TRBV28 and TRBJ2-3, with D tentatively TRBD1 (6 bases). The CDR3 extends over 16 amino acids. V lost 4 bases and J 1 base, leaving 15 bases between the germline ends. From germline, CDR1 is MDHEN and CDR2 SYDVKM. CDR3 loop: CASSSLAGVGTDTQYF. Here the CDR3 DNA reads TGTGCCAGCAGTTCCCTTGCAGGGGTTGGCACAGATACGCAGTATTTT.

This clonotype showed up many times. The V gene is TRBV5-1, the J gene TRBJ2-3; TRBD1 is a possible D gene (6 bases). CDR1 is SGHRS, CDR2 YFSETQ, per germline. The CDR3 loop spans 13 amino acids. V lost 4 bases, J lost 0 bases, and 6 bases lay in between. CDR3: CASSTGSTDTQYF. In DNA, the CDR3 is TGCGCCAGCAGCACAGGGAGCACAGATACGCAGTATTTT. Full variable domain (missing parts from reference TRBV5-1 and TRBJ2-3): KAGVTQTPRYLIKTRGQQVTLSCSPISGHRSVSWYQQTPGQGLQFLFEYFSETQRNKGNFPGRFSGRQFSNSRSEMNVSTLELGDSALYLCASSTGSTDTQYFGPGTRLTVL.

This clonotype was counted at least ten times. CDR3 loop: CSARDPRQDPLAYEQYF. CDR3 coding DNA: TGCAGTGCTAGAGATCCCCGACAGGATCCGCTAGCCTACGAGCAGTACTTC. The V gene is TRBV20-1, the J gene TRBJ2-7, with D possibly being TRBD1 (6 bases). The CDR3 covers 17 residues. The V end was cut by 0 bases, the J end by 2 bases, with 20 bases between. Looked up from germline, CDR1 is DFQATT and CDR2 is SNEGSKA (reference sequence).

The chain uses TRBV11-2 and TRBJ2-3; the match to TRBD1 covers 7 bases. CDR1 is SGHAT, CDR2 FQNNGV, per germline. The CDR3 totals 15 residues. The junction had 4 bases not matched to a gene; V was cut back by 2 bases and J by 2 bases. The CDR3 is CASSLRGQITDTQYF. CDR3 DNA sequence: TGTGCCAGCAGCTTAAGGGGACAGATCACAGATACGCAGTATTTT. Variable domain in full (rest from reference TRBV11-2 and TRBJ2-3): EAGVAQSPRYKIIEKRQSVAFWCNPISGHATLYWYQQILGQGPKLLIQFQNNGVVDDSQLPKDRFSAERLKGVDSTLKIQPAKLEDSAVYLCASSLRGQITDTQYFGPGTRLTVL.

This clonotype was detected many times. The gene calls are TRBV20-1 and TRBJ1-5; the D gene is possibly TRBD1 (6 bases). The CDR3 length is 16 residues. Germline V gene lookup returns CDR1 DFQATT and CDR2 SNEGSKA (reference sequence). V lost 6 bases and J lost 0, with 18 bases in between. CDR3 bases: TGCAGTGCGGTCGGACGGGGGCGCTTTAGCAATCAGCCCCAGCATTTT. Protein: CSAVGRGRFSNQPQHF.

This clonotype has just a few counts. CDR3 nucleotide sequence: TGTGCCAGCAGCTTGACGCTTGCCGGGGAGCTGTTTTTT. Translated: CASSLTLAGELFF. This rearrangement joins TRBV7-2 to TRBJ2-2, with D uncertain. V gave up 3 bases and J gave up 6 bases, with 8 bases separating them. This CDR3 region has 13 residues. Germline CDR1 reads SGHTA; CDR2 reads FQGNSA.

This clonotype came up many times. J is TRBJ2-1 and V is TRBV11-2; 8 bases line up with TRBD1. CDR3 length: 13 residues. Germline CDR1 SGHAT, CDR2 FQNNGV. Trimming at V came to 5 bases and at J to 6 bases, leaving 3 bases not matched to a gene. As DNA, the CDR3 is TGTGCCAGCAGCCCGACAGGGGCCAATGAGCAGTTCTTC. This codes for CASSPTGANEQFF. Full variable domain (rest looked up from reference TRBV11-2 and TRBJ2-1): EAGVAQSPRYKIIEKRQSVAFWCNPISGHATLYWYQQILGQGPKLLIQFQNNGVVDDSQLPKDRFSAERLKGVDSTLKIQPAKLEDSAVYLCASSPTGANEQFFGPGTRLTVL.

The chain combines TRBV5-6 with TRBJ1-2; 8 positions agree with TRBD1. This CDR3 is built from 14 residues. Trimming took 4 bases from V and 4 from J; bases not matched to a gene: 6. Germline CDR1 reads SGHDT; CDR2 reads YYEEEE. CDR3 coding DNA: TGTGCCAGCAGCGGGATGGACAGGGCCTATGGCTACACCTTC. Its protein product is CASSGMDRAYGYTF.

The genes are TRBV12-3 or TRBV12-4 and TRBJ2-5; 9 positions agree with TRBD2. The J segment lost 4 bases and the V segment lost 5 bases, leaving 14 bases of the junction unmatched. The CDR3 is 17 amino acids. The CDR3 loop reads CASSLSSSSSGVETQYF. The CDR3 bases are TGTGCCAGCAGTCTCTCCAGTTCCTCTAGCGGGGTAGAGACCCAGTACTTC.